This T cell receptor beta chain was retrieved from a study of T cell clonotyping in hematopoietic cell transplantation. The method was immunoSEQ multiplex PCR; TCRdb's version includes in-frame clones alone and lacks a portion of them. The sample shows just under 3,500 clones, less than 85% of them seen only once. General study findings and limits: Pathologically expanded recipient clonotypes increased progressively from day 30 to day 180 as diversity fell.

Germline CDR1 reads SGHRS; CDR2 reads YFSETQ. V trimming: 2 bases; J trimming: 1 base; junction bases outside the gene matches: 5. The CDR3 sequence is 15 residues long. With respect to this clone: Its antigen is not identified.

Recipient blood drawn about 28 days pretransplant and days 30, 100, 180 after. The receptor comes from a male patient aged 40-50 years who had an allogeneic stem cell transplant from an unrelated donor, so the T cells may come from the graft donor. Some clones in this sample may be carry-over from other donors' samples. Sequences were derived from peripheral blood mononuclear cells, sampled 30 days after allogeneic stem cell transplant. The chain combines TRBV5-1 with TRBJ2-7; 8 nucleotides agree with TRBD1. The CDR3 loop is CASSFQGAGSYEQYF. As DNA, the CDR3 is TGCGCCAGCAGCTTCCAGGGGGCAGGGTCCTACGAGCAGTACTTC.